This entry concerns a single T cell receptor (beta chain). The antigen remains undetermined. The sample comes from a study of cytomegalovirus exposure and HLA in healthy donors. Method: immunoSEQ multiplex PCR; TCRdb's copy keeps in-frame clones and lacks some. The repertoire includes 120,000 to 150,000 clones, around 87% of them detected once, and approximately 10% sits in the top ten. Study-wide findings and caveats: Some public TCRs appeared in many individuals, while most sequences were rare.

Trimming pared 8 bases from V and 4 bases from J, leaving 12 bases between. This CDR3 has 13 residues. The germline V gene has CDR1 MNHEY and CDR2 SVGAGI. The chain combines TRBV6-5 with TRBJ2-1; D ambiguous. The sequenced material came from PBMCs. This TCR was sampled from a man aged 18 to 30 in good health and CMV-seropositive. The CDR3 DNA is TGTGCCAGCGGCCGTGGAGTTTACAATGAGCAGTTCTTC. Its protein product is CASGRGVYNEQFF.